The TCR beta chain under discussion was sequenced for a study of identical twins. Notes on the study in general: Alpha sequences out of frame and shared by twins had excess low generation probability. In monozygotic twins, models underestimated the sharing of out-of-frame TCR alpha. Cross-sectional statistics, not tracking of the same donors, supported the conclusions.

This clonotype came up a few times. Its antigen remains unidentified. It was template switching that added a universal primer site, and there were unique molecular identifiers on the cDNA. One entry per CDR3 protein results from TCRdb running MiXCR on the 5' RACE reads. This table has 420,000 or so distinct CDR3 sequences, 18% appearing once. The CDR3 contains 16 residues. Germline CDR1 and CDR2: LGHNA and YSLEER. V gave up 0 bases and J gave up 0 bases, with 12 bases separating them. This clonotype originated in a man aged 45-65 years in good health. This rearrangement joins TRBV4-3 to TRBJ2-7, with D unresolved. Sequencing input: naive T cells sorted from blood. CDR3 amino acids: CASSQDYGVSSYEQYF. CDR3 bases: TGCGCCAGCAGCCAAGATTACGGAGTTAGCTCCTACGAGCAGTACTTC.